One and the same sample provided the 5 T cell receptor beta chains below, sequenced in a study of cytomegalovirus exposure and HLA in healthy donors. The PCR made use of 60 Vbeta and 13 Jbeta primers. Libraries were prepared by immunoSEQ multiplex PCR; TCRdb keeps only in-frame clonotypes and omits some of them. There are some 140,000 clones in the sample; about 80% occur only once, and roughly 1.3% lies in the top ten. What was sequenced was PBMCs. The receptors derive from a male donor in good health and CMV-seropositive.

This rearrangement joins TRBV10-3 to TRBJ1-4; D might be TRBD1 (5 bases). CDR1 and CDR2 from the germline V gene are ENHRY and SYGVKD. V was trimmed by 11 bases and J by 5 bases, leaving 18 bases between them. CDR3 length equals 14 residues. The CDR3 spells CAASWQGGNEKLFF. In DNA form, the CDR3 reads TGTGCCGCCTCCTGGCAGGGTGGAAATGAAAAACTGTTTTTT.

This chain uses TRBV6-1 with TRBJ1-6, with a weak D call TRBD1 (6 bases). Germline CDR1 reads MNHNS; CDR2 reads SASEGT. V was clipped by 8 bases and J by 11 bases, with 19 bases between them. This CDR3 comprises 14 residues. This CDR3 is CASGPPETGPPLHF. For the CDR3, the DNA is TGTGCCAGCGGGCCTCCCGAGACAGGACCACCCCTCCACTTT.

The chain joins TRBV5-1 to TRBJ2-5; 7 bases are a match to TRBD1. The CDR3 spans 15 residues. Trimming removed 3 bases from V and 1 base from J; junction bases left unmatched: 6. Germline V gene lookup returns CDR1 SGHRS and CDR2 YFSETQ. For the CDR3, the DNA is TGCGCCAGCAGCTCTCAGACAGGGCCCCAAGAGACCCAGTACTTC. It yields the protein CASSSQTGPQETQYF.

The chain carries TRBV2 and TRBJ2-7; D is ambiguous. CDR1 is SNHLY and CDR2 is FYNNEI in the germline V gene. V gave up 6 bases and J gave up 2 bases, with 5 bases separating them. The length of the CDR3 is 11 residues. DNA of the CDR3: TGTGCCAGCAGGAGCGCCTACGAGCAGTACTTC. Amino acid sequence: CASRSAYEQYF.

J is TRBJ1-5 and V is TRBV4-3, with 11 bases fitting TRBD1. Germline lookup yields CDR1 LGHNA and CDR2 YSLEER. This CDR3 has 18 amino acids. V gave up 4 bases and J gave up 0 bases; unmatched junction bases: 8. DNA for the CDR3: TGCGCCAGCAGCCCGGGACAGGGGGGCGAATATAGCAATCAGCCCCAGCATTTT. Its protein is CASSPGQGGEYSNQPQHF.